Included here is one T cell receptor (beta chain) sequence, with context. Its specificity is not known. This record comes from a study of cytomegalovirus exposure and HLA in healthy donors. Germline lookup yields CDR1 SGHRS and CDR2 YFSETQ. CDR3 length: 16 amino acids. The V segment lost 0 bases and the J segment 8 bases; nucleotides outside the gene matches: 7. Whole-study findings and limits: In a later analysis, the majority of CMV-associated beta chains seemingly showed HLA restriction. About 87% or about 30% of the time was how often most TCR beta V segments were productive, according to an earlier analysis.

PCR amplification relied on 60 Vbeta primers (plus 13 Jbeta primers). Produced via immunoSEQ multiplex PCR; TCRdb's table is partial and in-frame only. The table includes some 150,000 clones, around 9.7% detected once. Material for sequencing was PBMCs. This receptor was taken from a man aged 45 to 65 in good health and CMV-seronegative. The chain is built from TRBV5-1 and TRBJ1-4; TRBD1 matches 10 bases. CDR3 amino acids: CASSLGDRGIDEKLFF. CDR3 nucleotide sequence: TGCGCCAGCAGCTTGGGGGACAGGGGCATTGACGAAAAACTGTTTTTT.